A single T cell receptor (beta chain) is shown here with its context. The antigen remains undetermined. Additional DNA sequences in this sample encode the identical CDR3. Germline-derived CDR1 and CDR2 are MDHEN and SYDVKM. The CDR3 loop spans 12 amino acids. Deletions cut 6 bases from V and 5 bases from J, with 10 bases between. Method: immunoSEQ multiplex PCR; TCRdb's copy keeps in-frame clones and lacks some. The sample holds 80,000 or so clones, 90% seen once. This record belongs to a study of OX40 agonist ivuxolimab in advanced cancers. Turning to the study itself: Clinicians treated patients with ivuxolimab, an agonistic anti-OX40 (CD134) antibody. The study enrolled dose-escalation patients with hepatocellular carcinoma, melanoma, renal cell or head and neck cancer. Overall study findings and caveats: With doses of 0.1-3.0 mg/kg, partial responders showed among the lowest clonal expansion. At 0.1 to 3.0 mg/kg and by week 6, clonal expansion occurred in CD4+ and CD8+ blood T cells.

The clonotype was recovered from an adult with an advanced solid tumor such as melanoma, head and neck, liver or kidney cancer. The V call is TRBV28, the J call TRBJ1-2; D possibly corresponds to TRBD1 (6 bases). The sample in question was CD4+ or CD8+ T cells sorted from blood, obtained in a trial of the OX40 agonist ivuxolimab. The CDR3 nucleotides are TGTGCCAGCAGCCTGACAGGATATGGCTACACCTTC. It codes for CASSLTGYGYTF.